These 23 T cell receptor beta chains share one sample of origin, sequenced in a study of post-analysis software for immune sequencing data. TCR beta libraries were prepared from cDNA with unique molecular identifiers. From the PCR reads, TCRdb called clonotypes with MiXCR, one entry per CDR3 protein. The sample includes roughly 400,000 distinct CDR3 sequences, 30% to 40% of them seen just once. No antigen is known for these receptors. Study-wide results and limits: In patients, TRBV5-6, TRBV5-1 and TRBV20-1 belonged to four or five TRBV segments found more frequently than in controls.

Specimen: blood. These receptors all come from a girl aged 2 to 9 with multiple sclerosis.

This clonotype was counted only a few times. This sequence joins TRBV20-1 and TRBJ2-7; a weak D match, TRBD1 (6 bases). The V end was cut by 7 bases, the J end by 3 bases, with 19 bases between. The CDR3 runs 14 residues. CDR1 is DFQATT and CDR2 is SNEGSKA in the germline V gene (reference sequence). This CDR3 reads CSGVGQQNSYEQYF. The CDR3 bases are TGCAGTGGGGTTGGACAGCAAAATAGCTACGAGCAGTACTTC.

The chain links TRBV29-1 to TRBJ2-7; 11 nucleotides match TRBD2. The CDR3 is 16 amino acids. Germline values: CDR1 SQVTM, CDR2 ANQGSEA. V lost 6 bases and J lost 2; bases outside the gene matches: 12. CDR3: CSVSLWATSGTYEQYF. In DNA, the CDR3 is TGCAGCGTCTCTTTGTGGGCGACTAGCGGGACCTACGAGCAGTACTTC.

The chain is built from TRBV2 and TRBJ2-7, with 8 positions matching TRBD2. Trimming took 5 bases from V and 5 from J; bases not matched to a gene: 11. The CDR3 is made up of 15 amino acids. Germline loops: CDR1 SNHLY, CDR2 FYNNEI. CDR3 residues: CASSLLAGSINEQYF. CDR3 nucleotide sequence: TGTGCCAGCAGTCTCTTAGCGGGGAGCATCAACGAGCAGTACTTC.

V and J are TRBV5-5 and TRBJ1-2; D remains ambiguous. Per germline, CDR1 SGHKS and CDR2 YYEKEE (reference sequence). This CDR3 has 14 amino acids. Trimming removed 2 bases from V and 0 bases from J, with 8 bases in between. CDR3 sequence reads: CASSFSGTNYGYTF. Written as DNA, the CDR3 is TGTGCCAGCAGCTTCTCGGGTACTAACTATGGCTACACCTTC.

This clonotype was detected a few times. This sequence joins TRBV20-1 and TRBJ1-1; D ambiguous. Germline loops: CDR1 DFQATT, CDR2 SNEGSKA (reference sequence). V was cut by 1 base and J by 6 bases, with 12 bases left in between. The CDR3 length is 13 residues. The CDR3 reads CSARAGETSEAFF. For the CDR3, the DNA is TGCAGTGCTAGAGCCGGGGAGACCTCTGAAGCTTTCTTT.

The rearrangement joins TRBV12-3 or TRBV12-4 to TRBJ1-6; D unclear. The V end was cut by 0 bases, the J end by 7 bases, with 10 bases between. The CDR3 covers 15 residues. The CDR3 DNA reads as TGTGCCAGCAGTTTAGCCGGGCTGGAGAATTCACCCCTCCACTTT. Amino acids: CASSLAGLENSPLHF.

This clonotype was seen a few times. The CDR3 sequence is CASTLVIGGAINEQFF. The CDR3 DNA reads TGCGCCAGCACCTTAGTGATCGGGGGGGCAATCAATGAGCAGTTCTTC. J is TRBJ2-1 and V is TRBV4-1; 8 nucleotides match TRBD2. Trimming cost V 7 bases and J 6 bases; bases outside gene matches: 14. The germline V gene encodes CDR1 MGHRA and CDR2 YSYEKL. There are 16 residues in the CDR3.

This clonotype showed up just a few times. The rearrangement links TRBV10-3 to TRBJ2-3, with D tentatively TRBD2 (5 bases). The CDR3 spans 15 residues. Per germline, CDR1 ENHRY and CDR2 SYGVKD. Trimming took off 5 bases at V and 0 bases at J, with 12 bases between the two ends. This CDR3 reads CAISRTGTSTDTQYF. For the CDR3, the DNA is TGTGCCATCAGTCGGACGGGAACTAGCACAGATACGCAGTATTTT.

The V gene is TRBV7-9, the J gene TRBJ2-7; D is unresolved. V shed 6 bases and J shed 5 bases, with 14 bases lying between them. Germline V gene data show CDR1 as SEHNR and CDR2 as FQNEAQ (reference sequence). The CDR3 has 13 amino acids. As DNA, the CDR3 is TGTGCCAGCAGTACGTCAGCGTACCACGAGCAGTACTTC. It translates to CASSTSAYHEQYF.

V usage is TRBV20-1 and J usage is TRBJ1-2; 7 bases match TRBD1. This CDR3 comprises 14 residues. The germline CDR1 and CDR2 sequences are DFQATT and SNEGSKA (reference sequence). Trimming took 4 bases from V and 1 from J; bases not matched to a gene: 6. Here the CDR3 reads CSAITTGFNYGYTF. Here the CDR3 DNA reads TGCAGTGCTATAACGACAGGGTTTAACTATGGCTACACCTTC.

The rearrangement links TRBV5-1 to TRBJ2-6; 9 nucleotides line up with TRBD1. V lost 3 bases to trimming and J lost 1 base; unmatched junction nucleotides: 8. The CDR3 is 18 amino acids. Germline V lookup: CDR1 SGHRS, CDR2 YFSETQ. CDR3 sequence (DNA): TGCGCCAGCAGCTGGGGAGACAGGGGGAATTCTGGGGCCAACGTCCTGACTTTC. It translates to CASSWGDRGNSGANVLTF.

The J gene is TRBJ2-1, the V gene TRBV28; D is ambiguous. The CDR3 has 11 amino acids. Per germline, CDR1 MDHEN and CDR2 SYDVKM. V was cut by 3 bases and J by 10 bases, with 7 bases left in between. For the CDR3, the DNA is TGTGCCAGCAGTTTCTACGGGGAGCAGTTCTTC. Its protein is CASSFYGEQFF. The full variable domain, its missing parts supplied by reference TRBV28 and TRBJ2-1, is DVKVTQSSRYLVKRTGEKVFLECVQDMDHENMFWYRQDPGLGLRLIYFSYDVKMKEKGDIPEGYSVSREKKERFSLILESASTNQTSMYLCASSFYGEQFFGPGTRLTVL.

V is TRBV20-1 and J is TRBJ2-1, with TRBD2 identical over 8 bases. This CDR3 comprises 15 residues. Unmatched junction bases numbered 13, after V lost 0 bases and J lost 12 bases. The germline V gene has CDR1 DFQATT and CDR2 SNEGSKA (reference sequence). CDR3 DNA sequence: TGCAGTGCTAGAGATCCTAGAGGACTAGCTATGGTGCAGTTCTTC. Translating it yields CSARDPRGLAMVQFF.

The gene calls are TRBV20-1 and TRBJ2-5; 13 bases are a match to TRBD2. The CDR3 has 15 residues. With V trimmed by 6 bases and J by 7 bases, 11 bases remained unmatched. Germline loops: CDR1 DFQATT, CDR2 SNEGSKA (reference sequence). CDR3 DNA sequence: TGCAGTGCCACACTAGCGGGAGGGCCTTGGGGGACCCAGTACTTC. Its protein product is CSATLAGGPWGTQYF.

This chain links TRBV7-3 with TRBJ2-7; D perhaps matches TRBD1 (5 bases). The J call may be in error: the DNA end matches TRBJ2-5 better. The CDR3 loop spans 17 amino acids. Germline V CDR1 and CDR2: SGHTA, FQGTGA. CDR3 sequence (DNA): TGTGCCAGCAGCCCAAGGGCGATGGCAGGGAATTGGGAGACCCAGTACTTC. It codes for CASSPRAMAGNWETQYF.

The V call is TRBV6-1, the J call TRBJ2-6; possibly TRBD1 for D (6 bases). Germline-derived CDR1 and CDR2 are MNHNS and SASEGT. Trimming left V 8 bases short and J 0 bases short, with 17 bases between. There are 17 residues in the CDR3. CDR3 bases: TGTGCCAGCCGGGAAGGACAGTTTAACTCTGGGGCCAACGTCCTGACTTTC. Translated, it gives CASREGQFNSGANVLTF.

The chain uses TRBV27 and TRBJ2-1; D unclear. Germline assignment: CDR1 MNHEY and CDR2 SMNVEV (reference sequence). The CDR3 extends over 15 amino acids. With 1 base removed from V and 8 bases from J, the gap between germline ends came to 15 bases. CDR3 amino acids: CASSLYGPGRDEQFF. In nucleotides, the CDR3 is TGTGCCAGCAGTTTATATGGGCCCGGTAGGGATGAGCAGTTCTTC.

The chain carries TRBV12-3 or TRBV12-4 and TRBJ2-7, with 12 bases matching TRBD2. V lost 8 bases to trimming and J lost 3 bases; unmatched junction nucleotides: 8. This CDR3 has 15 amino acids. Written as DNA, the CDR3 is TGTGCCAGCGGAACTAGCGGGAGGAGTTTCTACGAGCAGTACTTC. Translated: CASGTSGRSFYEQYF.

The chain combines TRBV7-8 with TRBJ2-5; 11 bases line up with TRBD2. Germline-derived CDR1 and CDR2 are SGHVS and FQNEAQ. CDR3 size: 16 residues. V lost 0 bases and J lost 3; bases outside the gene matches: 3. The CDR3 DNA is TGTGCCAGCAGCTTAGCGCGACTAGCGGGAAAAGAGACCCAGTACTTC. Amino acids: CASSLARLAGKETQYF.

This clonotype has a handful of counts. The chain employs TRBV6-5 and TRBJ1-5; no reliable D call. Trimming removed 8 bases at V and 9 bases at J, with 11 bases between. Germline assignment: CDR1 MNHEY and CDR2 SVGAGI. CDR3 length equals 11 residues. CDR3: CASGPLGPQHF. The CDR3 DNA is TGTGCCAGCGGCCCGCTGGGGCCCCAGCATTTT.

This chain joins TRBV11-1 and TRBJ2-1; TRBD2 matches at 9 bases. CDR3 size: 17 residues. The trim removed 3 bases at V and 7 bases at J, leaving 13 bases unmatched. From germline, CDR1 is SGHAT and CDR2 FQDESV (reference sequence). CDR3 coding DNA: TGTGCCAGCAGCTTTCCCAACTTAGCGGGAGAACTTAATGAGCAGTTCTTC. Amino acids: CASSFPNLAGELNEQFF. The variable domain in full, with the rest retrieved from reference TRBV11-1 and TRBJ2-1, is EAEVAQSPRYKITEKSQAVAFWCDPISGHATLYWYRQILGQGPELLVQFQDESVVDDSQLPKDRFSAERLKGVDSTLKIQPAELGDSAMYLCASSFPNLAGELNEQFFGPGTRLTVL.

The J gene is TRBJ1-4, the V gene TRBV27; D not certain. The CDR3 contains 15 residues. Per germline, CDR1 MNHEY and CDR2 SMNVEV (reference sequence). Deletions cut 0 bases from V and 0 bases from J, with 5 bases between. CDR3 sequence reads: CASSLSTATNEKLFF. CDR3 nucleotides: TGTGCCAGCAGTTTATCTACAGCAACTAATGAAAAACTGTTTTTT.

The chain carries TRBV12-3 or TRBV12-4 and TRBJ2-2, with D uncertain. The V end was cut by 2 bases, the J end by 4 bases, with 11 bases between. The CDR3 length is 15 residues. CDR3 region: CASSLSGPTTGELFF. The CDR3 coding sequence is TGTGCCAGCAGTTTATCTGGGCCGACCACCGGGGAGCTGTTTTTT.